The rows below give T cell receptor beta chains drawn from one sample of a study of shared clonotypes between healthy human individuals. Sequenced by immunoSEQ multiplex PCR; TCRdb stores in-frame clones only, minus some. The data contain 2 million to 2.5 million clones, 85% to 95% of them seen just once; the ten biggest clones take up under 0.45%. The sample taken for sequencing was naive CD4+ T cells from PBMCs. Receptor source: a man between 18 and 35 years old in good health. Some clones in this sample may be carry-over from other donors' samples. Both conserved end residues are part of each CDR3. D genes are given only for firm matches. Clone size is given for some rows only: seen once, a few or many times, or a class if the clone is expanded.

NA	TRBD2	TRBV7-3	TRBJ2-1	CASSIGLAGVYEQFF	TGTGCCAGCAGCATTGGACTAGCGGGAGTCTATGAGCAGTTCTTC
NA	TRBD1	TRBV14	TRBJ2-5	CASSPKDRGETQYF	TGTGCCAGCAGCCCGAAAGACAGGGGAGAGACCCAGTACTTC
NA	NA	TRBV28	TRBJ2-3	CASSSGWAAGDTQYF	TGTGCCAGCAGTTCTGGGTGGGCGGCGGGCGATACGCAGTATTTT
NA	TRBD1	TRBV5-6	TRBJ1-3	CASSRTQGGGGNTIYF	TGTGCCAGCAGCCGCACACAGGGGGGAGGCGGAAACACCATATATTTT
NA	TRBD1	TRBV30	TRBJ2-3	CAWSQGASDADTQYF	TGTGCCTGGAGTCAGGGGGCGTCCGACGCAGATACGCAGTATTTT
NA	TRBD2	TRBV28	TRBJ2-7	CASSFGGSVYEQYF	TGTGCCAGCAGTTTCGGCGGGAGTGTCTACGAGCAGTACTTC
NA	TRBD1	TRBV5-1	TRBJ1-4	CASSKTGTGVPANEKLFF	TGCGCCAGCAGTAAAACCGGGACAGGGGTACCTGCTAATGAAAAACTGTTTTTT
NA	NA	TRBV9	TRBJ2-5	CASSVGRVETQYF	TGTGCCAGCAGCGTAGGCAGGGTTGAGACCCAGTACTTC
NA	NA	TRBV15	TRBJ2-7	CATSRDRAGAVEQYF	TGTGCCACCAGCAGAGATCGTGCGGGGGCGGTCGAGCAGTACTTC
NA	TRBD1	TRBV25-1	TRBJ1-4	CASADRAGEKLFF	TGTGCCAGCGCGGACAGGGCGGGTGAAAAACTGTTTTTT
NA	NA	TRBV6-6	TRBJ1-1	CASTPDPGLNTEAFF	TGTGCCAGCACTCCTGACCCCGGCTTGAACACTGAAGCTTTCTTT
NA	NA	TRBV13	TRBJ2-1	CASSFRGTYNEQFF	TGTGCCAGCAGCTTTAGGGGTACCTACAATGAGCAGTTCTTC
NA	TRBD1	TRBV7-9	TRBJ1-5	CASSLDRGVDQPQHF	TGTGCCAGCAGCTTAGACAGGGGTGTGGATCAGCCCCAGCATTTT
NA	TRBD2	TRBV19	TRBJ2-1	CASSKLAGVNEQFF	TGTGCCAGTAGTAAACTAGCGGGAGTCAATGAGCAGTTCTTC
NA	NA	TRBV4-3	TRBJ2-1	CASSQDGTRGEQFF	TGCGCCAGCAGCCAAGATGGCACCAGGGGTGAGCAGTTCTTC
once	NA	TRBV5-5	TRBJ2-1	CASSSWRLSGAYNEQFF	TGTGCCAGCAGCTCTTGGCGACTCAGCGGAGCTTACAATGAGCAGTTCTTC
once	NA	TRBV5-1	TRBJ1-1	CASSLANSMNTEAFF	TGCGCCAGCAGCTTGGCCAACAGCATGAACACTGAAGCTTTCTTT
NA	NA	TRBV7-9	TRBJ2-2	CASSEQAPNTGELFF	TGTGCCAGCAGCGAGCAAGCGCCCAACACCGGGGAGCTGTTTTTT
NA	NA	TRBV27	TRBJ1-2	CASSFRGNYGYTF	TGTGCCAGCAGCTTCCGGGGGAACTATGGCTACACCTTC
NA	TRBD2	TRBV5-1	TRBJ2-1	CASSWGLADYNEQFF	TGCGCCAGCAGCTGGGGACTAGCTGACTACAATGAGCAGTTCTTC
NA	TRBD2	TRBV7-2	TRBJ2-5	CASSGRTSGETQYF	TGTGCCAGCAGCGGACGGACTAGCGGAGAGACCCAGTACTTC
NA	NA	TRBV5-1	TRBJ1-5	CASSPQGLNQPQHF	TGCGCCAGCAGCCCTCAGGGACTCAATCAGCCCCAGCATTTT
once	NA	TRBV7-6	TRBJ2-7	CASSSTLMGEQYF	TGTGCCAGCAGCTCGACCTTGATGGGGGAGCAGTACTTC
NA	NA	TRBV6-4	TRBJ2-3	CASSDSRGPGDTQYF	TGTGCCAGCAGTGACTCGCGGGGGCCGGGAGATACGCAGTATTTT
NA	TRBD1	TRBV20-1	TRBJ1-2	CSAFDRGVYTF	TGCAGTGCTTTCGACAGGGGGGTCTACACCTTC
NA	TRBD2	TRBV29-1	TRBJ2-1	CSVEQGRGASYNEQFF	TGCAGCGTTGAACAAGGGCGGGGGGCTTCCTACAATGAGCAGTTCTTC
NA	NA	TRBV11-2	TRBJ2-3	CASTILRESTDTQYF	TGTGCCAGCACTATACTCCGGGAATCCACAGATACGCAGTATTTT
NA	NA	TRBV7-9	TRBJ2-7	CASNSPGGEQYF	TGTGCCAGCAACTCCCCTGGGGGCGAGCAGTACTTC
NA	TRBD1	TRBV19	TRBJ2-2	CASSIRTGGNTGELFF	TGTGCCAGTAGTATTAGGACAGGGGGAAACACCGGGGAGCTGTTTTTT
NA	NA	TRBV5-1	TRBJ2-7	CASSSDIYEQYF	TGCGCCAGCAGCTCCGACATCTACGAGCAGTACTTC
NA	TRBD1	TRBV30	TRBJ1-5	CAWRSSTGVLQPQHF	TGTGCCTGGAGGAGCAGTACAGGGGTTTTACAGCCCCAGCATTTT
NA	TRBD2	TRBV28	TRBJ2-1	CASSLTTTSGSYNEQFF	TGTGCCAGCAGTCTTACAACTACCAGCGGGAGTTACAATGAGCAGTTCTTC
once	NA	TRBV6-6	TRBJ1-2	CASSRAVESNYGYTF	TGTGCCAGCAGTAGAGCGGTAGAATCTAACTATGGCTACACCTTC
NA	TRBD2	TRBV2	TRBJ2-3	CASSEMQGGLDTQYF	TGTGCCAGCAGTGAAATGCAGGGAGGGCTGGATACGCAGTATTTT
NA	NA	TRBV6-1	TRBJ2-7	CASSVREGNYEQYF	TGTGCCAGCAGCGTGAGGGAAGGGAACTACGAGCAGTACTTC
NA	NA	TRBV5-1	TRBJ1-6	CASSFPGDNSPLHF	TGCGCCAGCAGCTTTCCGGGAGATAATTCACCCCTCCACTTT
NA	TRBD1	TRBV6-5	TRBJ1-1	CASSLTGANTEAFF	TGTGCCAGCAGTCTGACAGGGGCGAACACTGAAGCTTTCTTT
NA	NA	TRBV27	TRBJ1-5	CASSPNKPTNQPQHF	TGTGCCAGCAGTCCGAATAAGCCGACCAATCAGCCCCAGCATTTT
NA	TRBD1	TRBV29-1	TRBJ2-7	CSVPGTGRREQYF	TGCAGCGTTCCCGGGACAGGGCGGCGCGAGCAGTACTTC
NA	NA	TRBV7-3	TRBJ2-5	CASSLELRETQYF	TGTGCCAGCAGCTTAGAGTTGAGGGAGACCCAGTACTTC
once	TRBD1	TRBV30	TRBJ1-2	CAWNIPYAGGKSYGYTF	TGTGCCTGGAACATCCCCTACGCAGGGGGCAAGTCATATGGCTACACCTTC
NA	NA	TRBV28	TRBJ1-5	CASSLWGTGSNQPQHF	TGTGCCAGCAGTTTATGGGGGACGGGTAGCAATCAGCCCCAGCATTTT
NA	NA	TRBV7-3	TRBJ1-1	CASSLGTSEAFF	TGTGCCAGCAGCTTAGGGACTTCTGAAGCTTTCTTT
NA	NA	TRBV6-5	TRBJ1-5	CASSFVLQPQHF	TGTGCCAGCAGCTTTGTCCTTCAGCCCCAGCATTTT
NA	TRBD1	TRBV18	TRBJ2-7	CASSPLDRGKSYEQYF	TGTGCCAGCTCACCCCTTGACAGGGGAAAGTCCTACGAGCAGTACTTC
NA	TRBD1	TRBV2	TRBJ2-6	CASSGDRVGAGANVLTF	TGTGCCAGCAGTGGGGACAGGGTGGGTGCTGGGGCCAACGTCCTGACTTTC
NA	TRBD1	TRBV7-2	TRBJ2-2	CASSPTGRVYTGELFF	TGTGCCAGCAGCCCGACAGGGCGAGTTTACACCGGGGAGCTGTTTTTT
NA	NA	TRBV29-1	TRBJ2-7	CSVGPEQYF	TGCAGCGTTGGTCCCGAGCAGTACTTC
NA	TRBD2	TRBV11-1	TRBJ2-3	CASRSSGRSDTQYF	TGTGCCAGCAGAAGTAGCGGGAGGTCTGATACGCAGTATTTT
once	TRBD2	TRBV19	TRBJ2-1	CASSPDPGTSGRADGEQFF	TGTGCCAGTAGTCCCGACCCCGGAACTAGCGGGAGGGCGGACGGTGAGCAGTTCTTC
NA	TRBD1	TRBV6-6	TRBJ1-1	CASSPGTGGFGAFF	TGTGCCAGCAGTCCGGGGACAGGGGGGTTTGGGGCTTTCTTT
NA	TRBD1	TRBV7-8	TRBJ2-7	CATRAGGTNEQYF	TGTGCCACTAGGGCAGGGGGCACCAACGAGCAGTACTTC
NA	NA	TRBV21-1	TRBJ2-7	CASPKGVGTSGSGAYEQYF	TGTGCCAGCCCTAAGGGAGTAGGGACTAGCGGGAGCGGGGCCTACGAGCAGTACTTC
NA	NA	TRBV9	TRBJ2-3	CASSLRGGAISTDTQYF	TGTGCCAGCAGCCTTAGAGGCGGAGCCATTAGCACAGATACGCAGTATTTT